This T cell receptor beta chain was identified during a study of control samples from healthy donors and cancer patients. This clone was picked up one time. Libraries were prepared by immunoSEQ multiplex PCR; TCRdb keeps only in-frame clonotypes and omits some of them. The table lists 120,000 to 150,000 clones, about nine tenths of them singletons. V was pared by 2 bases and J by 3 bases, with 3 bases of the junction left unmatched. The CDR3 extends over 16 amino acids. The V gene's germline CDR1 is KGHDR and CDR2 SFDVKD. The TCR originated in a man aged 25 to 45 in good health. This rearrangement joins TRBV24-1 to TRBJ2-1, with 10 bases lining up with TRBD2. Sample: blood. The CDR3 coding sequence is TGTGCCACCAGTGATTCATCTAGCGGGAGCTACAATGAGCAGTTCTTC. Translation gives CATSDSSSGSYNEQFF.